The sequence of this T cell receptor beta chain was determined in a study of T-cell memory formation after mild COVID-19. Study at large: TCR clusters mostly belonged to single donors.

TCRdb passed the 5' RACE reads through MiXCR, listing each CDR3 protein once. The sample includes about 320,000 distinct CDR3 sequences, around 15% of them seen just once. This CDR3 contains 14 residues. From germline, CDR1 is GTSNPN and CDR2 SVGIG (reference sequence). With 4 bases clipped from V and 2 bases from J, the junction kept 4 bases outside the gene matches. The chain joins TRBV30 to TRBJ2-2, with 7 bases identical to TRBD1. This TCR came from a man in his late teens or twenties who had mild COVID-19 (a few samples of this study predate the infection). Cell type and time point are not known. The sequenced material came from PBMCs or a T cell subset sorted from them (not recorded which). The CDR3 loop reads CAWNRQGNTGELFF. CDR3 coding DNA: TGTGCCTGGAATCGACAGGGCAACACCGGGGAGCTGTTTTTT.